This T cell receptor beta chain emerged from a study of T-cell memory formation after mild COVID-19. Regarding the study as a whole: Cross-reactive memory apparently joined, as some responding clones appeared in pre-infection memory. Contracting clones, day 15 to 85, had balanced CD4/CD8, and later expanders favored CD4+.

Of note for this clonotype: The antigen remains unidentified.

cDNA libraries for TCR alpha and TCR beta, carrying sample barcodes and UMIs, came from 5'RACE with constant-segment primers. TCRdb reprocessed the 5' RACE reads with MiXCR, giving one entry per CDR3 protein. The sample records tens of thousands of distinct CDR3 sequences, roughly 21% being singletons. The V gene's germline CDR1 is SGHTA and CDR2 FQGNSA. The J segment lost 2 bases and the V segment lost 5 bases, leaving 8 bases of the junction unmatched. CDR3 size: 16 residues. The rearrangement links TRBV7-2 to TRBJ2-5, with 10 positions matching TRBD2. Sequencing input: PBMCs or a T cell subset sorted from them (not recorded which). The receptor was derived from an adult who had mild COVID-19 (a few samples of this study predate the infection). Cell type and time point are not known. The CDR3 coding sequence is TGTGCCAGCAGCCCAGGGGCACTAGCGGGGCAAGAGACCCAGTACTTC. Amino acid sequence: CASSPGALAGQETQYF.